This T cell receptor (beta chain) was identified in a study of OX40 agonist ivuxolimab in advanced cancers. Broadly, across the study: Ivuxolimab was an agonistic, fully human IgG2 monoclonal antibody directed against OX40 (CD134), a costimulatory receptor. Three dose-escalation patients achieved partial responses, one with hepatocellular carcinoma and two with cutaneous melanoma. The purpose of peripheral TCRbeta sequencing was to test whether ivuxolimab changed TCR sequence diversity and led to clonal T-cell expansion. Intravenous ivuxolimab was administered to patients every 2 weeks at six dose levels: 0.01, 0.1, 0.3, 1.5, 3 and 10 mg/kg. The monotherapy dose-escalation portion (N of about 50 patients) of the phase I ivuxolimab trial is reported in the paper. In the dose-escalation cohort, 70% to 85% of patients were male, and the mean age was approximately 60 years with a range of roughly 23 to 79. Of the roughly 52 patients in dose escalation, about 20 had hepatocellular carcinoma, approximately 15 had melanoma, 9 had renal cell carcinoma and 9 had head and neck cancer. Patients were allowed to have had prior anti-PD-1, anti-PD-L1 or anti-CTLA-4 therapy, and more than 30% of the dose-escalation patients had previously received checkpoint inhibitors.

About this clone: Its antigen is unknown. Per-nucleotide qualities are absent, and no much larger clonotype sits a single base away.

Results the study describes overall, beyond this receptor: Low levels of normalized T-cell clonal expansion were also shown by some nonresponding patients. Clonal expansion of both CD4+ and CD8+ blood T cells was observed from baseline to week 6 at doses 0.1 to 3.0 mg/kg. Partial responders in the 0.1-3.0 mg/kg groups had among the lowest normalized peripheral clonal expansion, especially among CD8+ T cells. After ivuxolimab, more expanded clones were found on average in CD8+ T cells than in CD4+ T cells. The antigen specificity of the clonally expanded peripheral T cells was not determined.

According to the germline V gene (reference sequence), CDR1 reads SEHNR and CDR2 reads FQNEAQ. The CDR3 holds 14 amino acids from the cysteine to the phenylalanine. CDR3 DNA only is kept here, 42 bases in frame from base 1. V and J are trimmed by 6 bases and 2 bases, and the gene matches miss 0 bases of the junction. Genomic DNA was isolated from the sorted cells so that the TCRbeta CDR3 region could be sequenced. TCRbeta CDR3 regions were sequenced using the immunoSEQ Assay. TCRdb took over this immuneACCESS table, retaining in-frame rearrangements with V and J assigned. Such tables are incomplete; in checked studies, under half of the missing clones stem from an unresolved V gene, and the remainder is unexplained. This sample lists approximately 70,000 clones; 70% to 90% were detected once. The ten largest clones add up to approximately 2.5% of the sample. The trial excluded patients who had a history of autoimmune disease or were on systemic immunosuppression. In every dose cohort, peripheral blood was drawn for TCR sequencing at baseline, cycle 4 day 1, and cycle 7 day 1. Samples were obtained from an open-label, multicenter, first-in-human phase I dose-escalation trial of ivuxolimab. The trial enrolled adults with locally advanced or metastatic head and neck squamous cell, hepatocellular, melanoma or renal cell carcinoma. Before TCR sequencing, CD4+ T cells and CD8+ T cells were sorted from peripheral blood as separate populations.

The rearranged segments are TRBV7-9 and TRBJ2-6, with TRBD1 matching 8 junction bases. The TCR sequence derives from an adult with an advanced solid tumor such as melanoma, head and neck, liver or kidney cancer. The input for sequencing was CD4+ or CD8+ T cells sorted from blood, taken in a trial of the OX40 agonist ivuxolimab. The CDR3 reads CASRQGAGANVLTF. In nucleotide form, the sequence is TGTGCCAGCAGACAGGGGGCTGGGGCCAACGTCCTGACTTTC.